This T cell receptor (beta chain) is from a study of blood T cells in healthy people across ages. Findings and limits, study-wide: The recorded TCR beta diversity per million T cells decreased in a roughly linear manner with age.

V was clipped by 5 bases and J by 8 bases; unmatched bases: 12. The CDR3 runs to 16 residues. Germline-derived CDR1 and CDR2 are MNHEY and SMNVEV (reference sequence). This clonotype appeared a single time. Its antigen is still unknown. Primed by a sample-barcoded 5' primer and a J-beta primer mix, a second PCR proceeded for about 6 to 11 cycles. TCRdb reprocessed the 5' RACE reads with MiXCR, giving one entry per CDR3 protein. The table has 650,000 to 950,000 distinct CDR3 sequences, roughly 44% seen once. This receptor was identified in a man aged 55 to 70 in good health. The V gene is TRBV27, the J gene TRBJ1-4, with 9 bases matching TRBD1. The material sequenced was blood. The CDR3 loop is CASSILGTGTGEKLFF. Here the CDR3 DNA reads TGTGCCAGCAGTATACTAGGGACAGGGACGGGGGAAAAACTGTTTTTT.